What follows is one TCR beta chain and its context. The source of the sample is a study of identical twins. Each CDR3 protein is one row after TCRdb ran MiXCR on the 5' RACE reads. Found here are approximately 680,000 distinct CDR3 sequences, around 7.4% of them singletons; the top ten hold around 1.6%. CDR3 length: 14 residues. The ends lost 11 bases at V and 5 bases at J; junction bases unmatched: 5. Germline CDR1 is MNHEY and CDR2 is SMNVEV (reference sequence). In addition, the sample was reused for a study of yellow fever vaccine responses in identical twins.

The receptor comes from a woman younger than 35 in good health. Material for sequencing was PBMCs. This rearrangement joins TRBV27 to TRBJ2-2; 13 positions match TRBD2. The DNA of the CDR3 is TGTGCCTCCGCGGGACTAGCGGGAACCGGGGAGCTGTTTTTT. Protein sequence: CASAGLAGTGELFF.